This T cell receptor beta chain is drawn from a study of cytomegalovirus exposure and HLA in healthy donors. A note on this clone: Its antigen is not identified.

60 Vbeta and 13 Jbeta primers were used in PCR. Here immunoSEQ multiplex PCR was the method, and the copy in TCRdb shows in-frame clones only, minus some. Of about 140,000 clones listed, just under 85% are singletons. General study findings and limits: In vitro confirmation showed a few CMV-associated chains to be CMV antigen specific. The study had only CMV serostatus as immune exposure information.

While unrecorded immune exposures were likely, the donors were nominally healthy when sampled. Deletions cut 3 bases from V and 0 bases from J, with 5 bases between. Germline CDR1 and CDR2: MDHEN and SYDVKM. The CDR3 consists of 13 residues. The TCR was taken from a woman in her sixties or seventies in good health and CMV-seropositive. The sample comprised PBMCs. The V and J genes are TRBV28 and TRBJ1-1; no reliable D call. Written as DNA, the CDR3 is TGTGCCAGCAGTTTGAGGATGAACACTGAAGCTTTCTTT. Encoded protein: CASSLRMNTEAFF. The variable domain in full, with the rest retrieved from reference TRBV28 and TRBJ1-1, is DVKVTQSSRYLVKRTGEKVFLECVQDMDHENMFWYRQDPGLGLRLIYFSYDVKMKEKGDIPEGYSVSREKKERFSLILESASTNQTSMYLCASSLRMNTEAFFGQGTRLTVV.